This T cell receptor beta chain was recorded in a study of blood T cell repertoires in COVID-19. The wider study: Nucleic acid was either cDNA or gDNA, and it came from T cells, B-cell-depleted T cells, or PBMCs.

This CDR3 spans 14 amino acids. Per germline, CDR1 SGHTA and CDR2 FQGTGA. Deletions cut 5 bases from V and 3 bases from J, with 13 bases between. Residents of 24 US areas, aged about 18 to 89 years, made up the participants. Profiled with immunoSEQ multiplex PCR; TCRdb holds only in-frame clones, not every one. The table has 200,000 to 250,000 clones, 85% to 90% seen once. The receptor was isolated from a man aged 50 to 60 who had been exposed to COVID-19. The material sequenced was PBMCs or T cells enriched from blood (not recorded which). The genes are TRBV7-3 and TRBJ1-1; unclear D gene. The CDR3 region is CASSQRGGYTEAFF. The CDR3 DNA follows: TGTGCCAGCAGCCAGCGGGGTGGGTACACTGAAGCTTTCTTT.